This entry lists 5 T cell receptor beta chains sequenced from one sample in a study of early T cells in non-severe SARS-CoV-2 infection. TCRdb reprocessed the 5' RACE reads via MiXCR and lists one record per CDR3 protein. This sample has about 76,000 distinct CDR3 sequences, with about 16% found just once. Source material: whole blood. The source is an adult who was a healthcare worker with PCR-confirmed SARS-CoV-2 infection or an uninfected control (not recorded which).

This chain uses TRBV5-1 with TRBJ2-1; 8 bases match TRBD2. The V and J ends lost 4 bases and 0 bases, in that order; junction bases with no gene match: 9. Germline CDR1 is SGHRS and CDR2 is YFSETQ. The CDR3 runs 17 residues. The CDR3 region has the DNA TGCGCCAGCAGCGTGGGACTAGTCTCGAGCTCCTACAATGAGCAGTTCTTC. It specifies CASSVGLVSSSYNEQFF.

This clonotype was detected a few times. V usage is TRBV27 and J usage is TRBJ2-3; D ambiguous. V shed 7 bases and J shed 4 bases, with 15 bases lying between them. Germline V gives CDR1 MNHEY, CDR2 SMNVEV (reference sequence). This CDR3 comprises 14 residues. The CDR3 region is CASTPGAGPDTQYF. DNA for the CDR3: TGTGCCAGCACCCCCGGAGCCGGCCCAGATACGCAGTATTTT.

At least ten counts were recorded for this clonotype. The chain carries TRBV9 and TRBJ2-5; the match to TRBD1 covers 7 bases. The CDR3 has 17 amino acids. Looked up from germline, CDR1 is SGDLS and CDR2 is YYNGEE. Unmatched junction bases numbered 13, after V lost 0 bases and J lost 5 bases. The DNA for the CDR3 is TGTGCCAGCAGCGTAGTCCCGAACCAGGGGGTACAGGAGACCCAGTACTTC. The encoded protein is CASSVVPNQGVQETQYF.

The CDR3 here is CASSEGETQYF. DNA of the CDR3: TGTGCCAGCAGTGAGGGGGAGACCCAGTACTTC. The chain is built from TRBV2 and TRBJ2-5; D is unresolved. This CDR3 is 11 amino acids long. V shed 3 bases and J shed 5 bases, with 4 bases lying between them. CDR1 is SNHLY and CDR2 is FYNNEI in the germline V gene.

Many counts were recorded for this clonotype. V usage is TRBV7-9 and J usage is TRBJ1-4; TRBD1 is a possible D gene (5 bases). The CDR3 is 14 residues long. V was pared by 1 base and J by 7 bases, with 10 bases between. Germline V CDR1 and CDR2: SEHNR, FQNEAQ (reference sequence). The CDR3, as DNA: TGTGCCAGCAGCTTAGGAGGGGCCGGTGAAAAACTGTTTTTT. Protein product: CASSLGGAGEKLFF.